This T cell receptor (beta chain) appears in the sequencing data of a study of CD8+ T cells in alopecia areata. Lesional scalp punch biopsies and peripheral blood were collected from alopecia areata patients. Sorted out of PBMCs were CD4+ T cells and CD8+ T cells. Notes on this clone: What it binds is not known.

In each case, RNA was isolated and then reverse transcribed into cDNA as the sequencing template. The protocol was immunoSEQ multiplex PCR, while the TCRdb copy is restricted to in-frame clones and leaves out a portion. The sample consists of 130,000 to 150,000 clones, about 89% of them appearing once. The study, taken as a whole, reports: Sharing of TCR sequences between patients (possibly for HLA-related reasons) was less clear than in mice. Scalp sequencing also captures normal skin's resident alphabeta T cells.

The CDR3 totals 13 residues. The V gene's germline CDR1 is PRHDT and CDR2 FYEKMQ (reference sequence). V lost 3 bases, J lost 0 bases, and 6 bases lay in between. The sequence derives from a human donor with alopecia areata. The chain links TRBV13 to TRBJ2-7, with D possibly being TRBD2 (5 bases). Here the sequenced sample was CD8+ T cells sorted from blood, taken at week 0. CDR3 nucleotides: TGTGCCAGCAGCTTTGGGAGCTCCTACGAGCAGTACTTC. Its protein product is CASSFGSSYEQYF.